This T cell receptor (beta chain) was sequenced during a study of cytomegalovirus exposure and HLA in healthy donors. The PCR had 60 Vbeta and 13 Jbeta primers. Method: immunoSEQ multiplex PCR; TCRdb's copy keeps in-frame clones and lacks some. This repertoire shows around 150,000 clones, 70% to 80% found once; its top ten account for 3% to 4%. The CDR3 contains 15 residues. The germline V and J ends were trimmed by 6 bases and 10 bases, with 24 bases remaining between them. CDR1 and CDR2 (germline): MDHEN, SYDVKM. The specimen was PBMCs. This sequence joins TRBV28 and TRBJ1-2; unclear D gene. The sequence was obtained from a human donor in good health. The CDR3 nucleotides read TGTGCCAGCAGGACCCATGACCGGTCGGGTTCGATCTACACCTTC. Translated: CASRTHDRSGSIYTF.